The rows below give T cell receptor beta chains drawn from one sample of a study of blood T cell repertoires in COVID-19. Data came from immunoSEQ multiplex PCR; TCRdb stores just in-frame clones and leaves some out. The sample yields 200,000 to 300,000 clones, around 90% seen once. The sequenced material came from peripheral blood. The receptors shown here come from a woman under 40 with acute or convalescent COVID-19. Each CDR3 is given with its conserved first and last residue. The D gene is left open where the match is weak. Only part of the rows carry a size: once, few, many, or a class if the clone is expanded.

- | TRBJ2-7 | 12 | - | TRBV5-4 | TGTGCCAGCAGCCTCGGGACTCATGAGCAGTACTTC | CASSLGTHEQYF
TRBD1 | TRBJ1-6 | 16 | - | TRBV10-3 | TGTGCCATCAGTGGGGACAGGGAGCCCTATAATTCACCCCTCCACTTT | CAISGDREPYNSPLHF
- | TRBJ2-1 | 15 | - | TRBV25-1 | TGTGCCAGCAGTGAATCGAGCGGGCCGTACAATGAGCAGTTCTTC | CASSESSGPYNEQFF
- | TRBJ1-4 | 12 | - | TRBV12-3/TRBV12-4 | TGTGCCAGCAGGAGTAATAATGAAAAACTGTTTTTT | CASRSNNEKLFF
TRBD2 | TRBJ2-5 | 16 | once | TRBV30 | TGTGCCTGGAGTGTACGAGCGGGAGGGATAGGAGAGACCCAGTACTTC | CAWSVRAGGIGETQYF
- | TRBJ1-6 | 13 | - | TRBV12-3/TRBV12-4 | TGTGCCAGCAGTTTCCGGGTCAATTCACCCCTCCACTTT | CASSFRVNSPLHF
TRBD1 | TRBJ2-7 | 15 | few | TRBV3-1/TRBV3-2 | TGTGCCAGCAGCTCCCCCGGGACAGGGGACGGCGAGCAGTACTTC | CASSSPGTGDGEQYF
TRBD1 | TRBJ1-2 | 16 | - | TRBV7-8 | TGTGCCAGCAGCTTAGAGGCCGGGACAGGGACGACTGGCTACACCTTC | CASSLEAGTGTTGYTF
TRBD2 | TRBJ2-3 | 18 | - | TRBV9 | TGTGCCAGCAGCGTAGCCCCCTTTAGCGGGAGTGCCACAGATACGCAGTATTTT | CASSVAPFSGSATDTQYF
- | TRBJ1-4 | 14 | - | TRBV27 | TGTGCCAGCAGTTTAGGGGGGGCTTATGAAAAACTGTTTTTT | CASSLGGAYEKLFF
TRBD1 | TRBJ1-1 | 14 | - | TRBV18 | TGTGCCAGCTCACCTACAGGGGGAAATACTGAAGCTTTCTTT | CASSPTGGNTEAFF
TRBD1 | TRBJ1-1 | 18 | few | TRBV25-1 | TGTGCCAGCAGTGAATCCGGGGGACAGGGGGAAAAGAACACTGAAGCTTTCTTT | CASSESGGQGEKNTEAFF
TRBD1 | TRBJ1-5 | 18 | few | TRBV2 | TGTGCCAGCAACCAAAATACTCCCGGGACAGGCGTGGTCACGCCCCAGCATTTT | CASNQNTPGTGVVTPQHF
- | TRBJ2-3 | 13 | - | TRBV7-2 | TGTGCCAGCAGCTTTTCCTTCACAGATACGCAGTATTTT | CASSFSFTDTQYF
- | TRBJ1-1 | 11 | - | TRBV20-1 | TGCAGTGCTAGTACTTACACTGAAGCTTTCTTT | CSASTYTEAFF
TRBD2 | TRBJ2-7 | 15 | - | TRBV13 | TGTGCCAGCAGCTTGGCGGGAGGGCAAAGATACGAGCAGTACTTC | CASSLAGGQRYEQYF
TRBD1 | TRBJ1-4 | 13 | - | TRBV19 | TGTGCCAGTAGGGGACAGGCTAATGAAAAACTGTTTTTT | CASRGQANEKLFF
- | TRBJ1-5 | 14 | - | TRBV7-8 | TGTGCCAGCAGCTTAGGGAGGGTCGGTCAGCCCCAGCATTTT | CASSLGRVGQPQHF
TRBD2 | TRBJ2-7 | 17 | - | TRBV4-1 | TGCGCCAGCAGCCAAGACTCGACTAGCGGGCGCGCCTACGAGCAGTACTTC | CASSQDSTSGRAYEQYF
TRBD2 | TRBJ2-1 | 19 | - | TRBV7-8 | TGTGCCAGCAGCTTAGGAGAAGGCGGTGAGCGGGGCGAATACAATGAGCAGTTCTTC | CASSLGEGGERGEYNEQFF
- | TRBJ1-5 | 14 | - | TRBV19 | TGTGCCAGTAGGAGGCGGGGCCCAGGGCAGCCCCAGCATTTT | CASRRRGPGQPQHF
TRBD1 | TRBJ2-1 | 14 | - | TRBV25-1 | TGTGCCAGCAGTGAATGGCAGGGGGTCGGTGAGCAGTTCTTC | CASSEWQGVGEQFF
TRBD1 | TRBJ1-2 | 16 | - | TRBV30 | TGTGCCTGGAGTGTAGTTGGGACAGGGGTGGGTAATGGCTACACCTTC | CAWSVVGTGVGNGYTF
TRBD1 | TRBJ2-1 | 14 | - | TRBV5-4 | TGTGCCAGCAGCTTGGCGACAGGGGGGAGGTTCAGCGTCTTC | CASSLATGGRFSVF
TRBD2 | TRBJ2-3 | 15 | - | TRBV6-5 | TGTGCCAGCAGCCTAAGCGGGAGTACCACAGATACGCAGTATTTT | CASSLSGSTTDTQYF
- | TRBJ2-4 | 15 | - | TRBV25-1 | TGTGCCAGCAGTGAGACAGGCCTTGCCAAAAACATTCAGTACTTC | CASSETGLAKNIQYF
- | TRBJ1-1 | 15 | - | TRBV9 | TGTGCCAGCAGCGCTGGCGGGGGCCTGAACACTGAAGCTTTCTTT | CASSAGGGLNTEAFF
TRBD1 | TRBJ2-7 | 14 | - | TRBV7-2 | TGTGCCAGCAGCTCCTCAGGGGGCTCCTACGAGCAGTACTTC | CASSSSGGSYEQYF
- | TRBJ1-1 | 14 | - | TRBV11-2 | TGTGCCAGCGGCACCTCCCAATTATTGACTGAAGCTTTCTTT | CASGTSQLLTEAFF
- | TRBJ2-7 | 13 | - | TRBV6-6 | TGTGCCAGCAGGCCGCGGTTAATGTACGAGCAGTACTTC | CASRPRLMYEQYF
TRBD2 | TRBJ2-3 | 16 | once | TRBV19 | TGTGCCAGTGGGTCTCTGGGGCTAGCGGGAGCAGATACGCAGTATTTT | CASGSLGLAGADTQYF
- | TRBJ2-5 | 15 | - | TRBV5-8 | TGTGCCAGCAGCTTGGGCCAGGGGCGTTGGGAGACCCAGTACTTC | CASSLGQGRWETQYF
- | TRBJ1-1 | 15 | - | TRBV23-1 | TGCGTCCAGGACAGCCAAACTACAATGAACACTGAAGCTTTCTTT | CVQDSQTTMNTEAFF
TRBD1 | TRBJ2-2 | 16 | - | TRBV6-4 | TGTGCCAGCAGTGACTCGGTAGGGGGCGGCACCGGGGAGCTGTTTTTT | CASSDSVGGGTGELFF
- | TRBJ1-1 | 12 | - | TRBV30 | TGTGCCTGGGAGACAGGGAACACTGAAGCTTTCTTT | CAWETGNTEAFF
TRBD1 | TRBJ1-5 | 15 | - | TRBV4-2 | TGTGCCAGCAGCCTAGGGGACAGGGATGTCGAGCCCCAGCATTTT | CASSLGDRDVEPQHF
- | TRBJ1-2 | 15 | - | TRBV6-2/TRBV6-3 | TGTGCCAGCAGTTACGTGGCAGGGGTTAACTATGGCTACACCTTC | CASSYVAGVNYGYTF
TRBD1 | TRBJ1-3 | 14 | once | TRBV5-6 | TGTGCCAGCAGCTCTCCGGACAGGGTAAACACCATATATTTT | CASSSPDRVNTIYF
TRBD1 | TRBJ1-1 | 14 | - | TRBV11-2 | TGTGCCAGCAGCTTAAAGATCAGGGGGACTGAAGCTTTCTTT | CASSLKIRGTEAFF
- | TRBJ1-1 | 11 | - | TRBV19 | TGTGCCAGTAGTCTTGGAAATAGCGCTTTCTTT | CASSLGNSAFF
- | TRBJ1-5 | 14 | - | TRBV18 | TGTGCCAGCTCGGTGACTCAGAGCAATCAGCCCCAGCATTTT | CASSVTQSNQPQHF
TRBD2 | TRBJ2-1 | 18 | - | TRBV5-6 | TGTGCCAGCAGCCCGGGACTAGCGGGAGTAGGACTAAACAATGAGCAGTTCTTC | CASSPGLAGVGLNNEQFF
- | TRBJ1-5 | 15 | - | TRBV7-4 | TGTGCCAGCAGCCCGTATTCCCGGGGCAATCAGCCCCAGCATTTT | CASSPYSRGNQPQHF
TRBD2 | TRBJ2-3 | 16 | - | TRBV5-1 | TGCGCCAGCAGCTCTACCGGGACTAGCGGTGGAGATACGCAGTATTTT | CASSSTGTSGGDTQYF
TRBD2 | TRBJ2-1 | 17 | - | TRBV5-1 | TGCGCCAGCAGCTTGGAACCCCGGACTAGCGCAGACAATGAGCAGTTCTTC | CASSLEPRTSADNEQFF